This TCR beta chain emerged from a study of neurological immune-mediated disorders. Study outcomes and limitations: Whereas HTLV-1-associated myelopathy showed the most TCR clonal expansion, multiple sclerosis showed the least, with levels below those of healthy controls. Phylogenetic analysis grouped 18 of 34 multiple sclerosis patients' repertoires together, suggesting a possible repertoire signature.

The sample holds many counts of this clonotype. The antigen is unknown. Sequencing runs each yielded over 200 million TCR-beta sequences from 15-18 subjects. Each CDR3 protein is one row after TCRdb ran MiXCR on the 5' RACE reads. In the table there are fewer than 75,000 distinct CDR3 sequences, 3% to 4% of which are singletons. Germline loops: CDR1 DFQATT, CDR2 SNEGSKA (reference sequence). The CDR3 runs 15 residues. V gave up 0 bases and J gave up 7 bases, with 15 bases separating them. The V gene is TRBV20-1, the J gene TRBJ1-4; TRBD1 is a possible D gene (6 bases). This clonotype was obtained from a man aged 35-49 years with multiple sclerosis. Sequenced: PBMCs. The CDR3 nucleotides read TGCAGTGCTAGAGATCCAGGGGAGGGGGGTGAAAAACTGTTTTTT. It codes for CSARDPGEGGEKLFF.